At least ten counts were recorded for the clone carrying this TCR beta chain. This sample is drawn from a study of identical twins. Looked up from germline, CDR1 is SGHRS and CDR2 is YFSETQ. The CDR3 sequence is 15 residues long. V dropped 0 bases and J dropped 7; count of bases not matched to a gene: 3. Via MiXCR, TCRdb re-called the 5' RACE reads, giving one row per CDR3 protein. The sample holds approximately 150,000 distinct CDR3 sequences; under 4.5% are singletons and the top ten take roughly 8%. This sequence joins TRBV5-1 and TRBJ2-1; 11 nucleotides align to TRBD2. The TCR originated in a man aged 18 to 35 in good health. The sample taken for sequencing was memory T cells sorted from blood. The CDR3 nucleotides are TGCGCCAGCAGCTTGGTTACTAGCGGGAGAAATGAGCAGTTCTTC. It yields the protein CASSLVTSGRNEQFF.